This T cell receptor (beta chain) came from a study of T-cell reconstitution after alpha-beta-depleted transplantation in children. Broader study findings: T-cell counts and diversity at one year post-transplant came mainly from newly produced T cells. Surviving recipient T cells and thymic progenitors accounted for the high day-60 TCRbeta diversity observed in some patients. Several hundred expanded graft clones reportedly were the source of alpha-beta T cells about two months after transplant.

This clonotype has only a few counts. Its specificity is not known. During its preparation, the TCRbeta library received unique molecular identifiers. TCRdb re-derived calls from the PCR reads in MiXCR, one entry per CDR3 protein. The data contain under 250,000 distinct CDR3 sequences, roughly a sixth of them seen just once; the ten biggest clones take up about 41%. The length of the CDR3 is 13 residues. Germline-derived CDR1 and CDR2 are SQVTM and ANQGSEA. Trimming cost V 2 bases and J 2 bases; bases outside gene matches: 1. The TCR originated in a male patient aged 2 to 10 who had a stem cell transplant for acute lymphoblastic leukemia, so the T cells may come from the graft donor. The material was PBMCs, mostly from graft donor cells, obtained 360 days after TCRalphabeta/CD19-depleted stem cell transplant. V is TRBV29-1 and J is TRBJ1-2; 8 nucleotides agree with TRBD1. CDR3 in DNA: TGCAGCGTTGAAAACAGGGGGAACTATGGCTACACCTTC. Translated, it gives CSVENRGNYGYTF.